This entry lists 11 T cell receptor beta chains sequenced from one sample in a study of blood T cell repertoires in COVID-19. The table came from immunoSEQ multiplex PCR; TCRdb's copy has only in-frame clones and leaves some out. The sample holds roughly 81,000 clones, about nine tenths seen once. The specimen sequenced was peripheral blood. The receptors shown here come from a man between 65 and 79 years old with active or convalescent COVID-19.

The J gene is TRBJ2-5, the V gene TRBV19; D is unresolved. Trimming removed 1 base from V and 3 bases from J, with 9 bases in between. CDR3 length equals 14 residues. The germline V gene encodes CDR1 LNHDA and CDR2 SQIVND (reference sequence). CDR3 nucleotides: TGTGCCAGTAGTATAGCGACACCCAAAGAGACCCAGTACTTC. It codes for CASSIATPKETQYF.

This clone was detected only once. The CDR3 bases are TGTGCCAGCAGCCCTGAACGGACAGTCTATGGCTACACCTTC. Amino acid sequence: CASSPERTVYGYTF. J is TRBJ1-2 and V is TRBV5-4; tentatively, D is TRBD1 (6 bases). CDR3 size: 14 residues. Germline assignment: CDR1 SGHNT and CDR2 YYREEE (reference sequence). Trimming pared 4 bases from V and 4 bases from J, leaving 14 bases between. Complete variable domain (other parts from reference TRBV5-4 and TRBJ1-2): ETGVTQSPTHLIKTRGQQVTLRCSSQSGHNTVSWYQQALGQGPQFIFQYYREEENGRGNFPPRFSGLQFPNYSSELNVNALELDDSALYLCASSPERTVYGYTFGSGTRLTVV.

This rearrangement joins TRBV4-1 to TRBJ1-1, with TRBD1 as a possible D gene (6 bases). The CDR3 runs to 15 residues. Trimming removed 5 bases from V and 0 bases from J, with 13 bases in between. Looked up from germline, CDR1 is MGHRA and CDR2 is YSYEKL. CDR3 sequence (DNA): TGCGCCAGCAGCTCCCGGACAGCACTGAACACTGAAGCTTTCTTT. Translation: CASSSRTALNTEAFF.

This chain uses TRBV30 with TRBJ1-5; D is possibly TRBD1 (5 bases). V was clipped by 3 bases and J by 9 bases, with 15 bases between them. Germline values: CDR1 GTSNPN, CDR2 SVGIG (reference sequence). CDR3 length: 13 amino acids. The CDR3 region is CAWSGQGARPQHF. CDR3 DNA sequence: TGTGCCTGGAGCGGGCAAGGGGCACGGCCCCAGCATTTT.

The chain couples TRBV6-5 to TRBJ1-1; perhaps TRBD1 as D (6 bases). From germline, CDR1 is MNHEY and CDR2 SVGAGI. The length of the CDR3 is 13 residues. V lost 6 bases, J lost 0 bases, and 8 bases lay in between. CDR3 sequence: CASSRGLNTEAFF. The CDR3 bases are TGTGCCAGCAGCAGGGGACTGAACACTGAAGCTTTCTTT.

This chain joins TRBV10-3 and TRBJ1-5; TRBD1 might be the D (5 bases). Germline-derived CDR1 and CDR2 are ENHRY and SYGVKD. Trimming took off 2 bases at V and 3 bases at J, with 8 bases between the two ends. The CDR3 is 14 amino acids. The CDR3 is CAISERGDNQPQHF. The CDR3 nucleotides are TGTGCCATCAGTGAGCGGGGGGACAATCAGCCCCAGCATTTT.

This clone was seen just once. The sample carries other DNA sequences with the same CDR3. The chain has TRBV30 and TRBJ2-2; 8 bases agree with TRBD2. Germline V gives CDR1 GTSNPN, CDR2 SVGIG (reference sequence). The CDR3 contains 18 residues. J gave up 7 bases and V 0 bases, and 16 bases lay outside the gene matches. CDR3 residues: CAWSVRRGGLNFGGELFF. As DNA, the CDR3 is TGTGCCTGGAGTGTACGACGGGGGGGCTTGAACTTTGGCGGGGAGCTGTTTTTT.

The chain has TRBV15 and TRBJ2-2, with D perhaps TRBD2 (5 bases). CDR1 LNHNV and CDR2 YYDKDF come from the germline V gene (reference sequence). The CDR3 extends over 16 amino acids. Trimming cost V 4 bases and J 2 bases, with 14 bases left between them. CDR3 sequence (DNA): TGTGCCACCAGCAAAGTCCAGCGGACTAACACCGGGGAGCTGTTTTTT. Translation gives CATSKVQRTNTGELFF.

The chain employs TRBV7-2 and TRBJ1-2; possibly TRBD1 for D (5 bases). The length of the CDR3 is 17 residues. Per germline, CDR1 SGHTA and CDR2 FQGNSA. Trimming took off 2 bases at V and 1 base at J, with 17 bases between the two ends. The chain's CDR3 is CASSLRGSATFNYGYTF. The CDR3 DNA reads as TGTGCCAGCAGCTTAAGGGGCTCGGCCACCTTTAACTATGGCTACACCTTC.

The chain combines TRBV6-5 with TRBJ1-1; TRBD1 agrees at 7 bases. The CDR3 is 15 amino acids. Germline-derived CDR1 and CDR2 are MNHEY and SVGAGI. Unmatched junction bases numbered 4, after V lost 3 bases and J lost 0 bases. CDR3 in DNA: TGTGCCAGCAGTTATGGGGACAGCATGAACACTGAAGCTTTCTTT. Protein sequence: CASSYGDSMNTEAFF.

The genes are TRBV4-1 and TRBJ2-3, with D uncertain. The V end lost 1 base, the J end lost 1 base, and 9 bases lay between the germline ends. The CDR3 is 15 amino acids. Germline V gene data show CDR1 as MGHRA and CDR2 as YSYEKL. This CDR3 reads CASSQASQGTDTQYF. For the CDR3, the DNA is TGCGCCAGCAGCCAAGCGAGTCAGGGCACAGATACGCAGTATTTT.